This T cell receptor beta chain was sequenced during a study of cytotoxic CD8 clonotypes in ibrutinib-treated CLL. TCRdb's copy holds only in-frame clones and misses some; the assay was immunoSEQ multiplex PCR. There are 140,000 to 150,000 clones in the sample; roughly three quarters occur only once, and about 4.7% lies in the top ten. In its sample, this clone was seen many times. Looked up from germline, CDR1 is GTSNPN and CDR2 is SVGIG (reference sequence). This CDR3 is built from 11 residues. The germline V and J ends were trimmed by 1 base and 9 bases, with 7 bases remaining between them. The receptor's source is a human donor with chronic lymphocytic leukemia. The chain links TRBV30 to TRBJ1-5; D remains ambiguous. This sample comprised PBMCs, obtained after 24 months of ibrutinib treatment. This CDR3 is CAWSGSGPQHF. CDR3 sequence (DNA): TGTGCCTGGAGTGGTAGTGGGCCCCAGCATTTT.